A single sample gave rise to the 28 T cell receptor beta chains below, sequenced in a study of T cell changes during pregnancy in multiple sclerosis. Assay used: immunoSEQ multiplex PCR; TCRdb lists only in-frame clones, some missing. Found here are about 40,000 clones, roughly nine tenths of them singletons; the top ten hold around 0.5%. The material was CD4+ T cells from peripheral blood mononuclear cells, obtained in the third trimester of pregnancy. The receptors originated from a female donor in good health, enrolled as a control in a pregnancy study.

The CDR3 nucleotides are TGTGCCAGCAGCTTAGGATCAGCGGGGGAGGCCGGGGAGCTGTTTTTT. Its translation is CASSLGSAGEAGELFF. V gene TRBV7-3 combines with J gene TRBJ2-2; TRBD2 matches 8 bases. Per the germline V gene, CDR1 is SGHTA and CDR2 is FQGTGA. The CDR3 extends over 16 amino acids. Trimming removed 2 bases from V and 6 bases from J; junction bases left unmatched: 8.

V is TRBV18 and J is TRBJ1-6; TRBD1 aligns across 7 bases. The V segment lost 3 bases and the J segment 10 bases; nucleotides outside the gene matches: 3. Germline CDR1 and CDR2: KGHSH and LQKENI. This CDR3 spans 13 amino acids. The CDR3 nucleotides are TGTGCCAGCTCACCTAACAGGGGATCACCCCTCCACTTT. Its protein product is CASSPNRGSPLHF.

The rearrangement uses TRBV6-1 and TRBJ2-2; maybe TRBD1 (5 bases). Germline V lookup: CDR1 MNHNS, CDR2 SASEGT. V was clipped by 0 bases and J by 4 bases, with 15 bases between them. This CDR3 has 17 residues. CDR3 coding DNA: TGTGCCAGCAGTGAAGCGGGGCGCAGACGGGTCACCGGGGAGCTGTTTTTT. Protein product: CASSEAGRRRVTGELFF.

This clone was observed a single time. The V call is TRBV6-5, the J call TRBJ2-7; a possible D gene is TRBD2 (5 bases). V lost 5 bases, J lost 0 bases, and 11 bases lay in between. The length of the CDR3 is 14 residues. Germline V gene sequence: CDR1 MNHEY, CDR2 SVGAGI. The CDR3 region has the DNA TGTGCCAGCAGTAACCGAGGGAGCTCCTACGAGCAGTACTTC. Encoded protein: CASSNRGSSYEQYF.

The V and J genes are TRBV7-8 and TRBJ2-3; 7 positions agree with TRBD1. The V gene's germline CDR1 is SGHVS and CDR2 FQNEAQ. This CDR3 spans 14 amino acids. Trimming cost V 3 bases and J 5 bases; bases outside gene matches: 5. The CDR3 spells CASSFSAGGDTQYF. CDR3 DNA sequence: TGTGCCAGCAGCTTCAGTGCAGGGGGAGATACGCAGTATTTT.

The chain combines TRBV4-2 with TRBJ2-2, with D maybe TRBD2 (6 bases). Per the germline V gene, CDR1 is LGHNA and CDR2 is YNFKEQ. The CDR3 totals 15 residues. The V end lost 4 bases, the J end lost 4 bases, and 13 bases lay between the germline ends. The CDR3 bases are TGTGCCAGCAGCCGCACTAGCTCGGGCACCGGGGAGCTGTTTTTT. Translated: CASSRTSSGTGELFF.

The chain links TRBV11-2 to TRBJ2-1; D is possibly TRBD2 (5 bases). Trimming pared 5 bases from V and 15 bases from J, leaving 17 bases between. This CDR3 is built from 12 residues. Germline V gene data show CDR1 as SGHAT and CDR2 as FQNNGV. The CDR3 DNA sequence: TGTGCCAGCAGCCCTACCGGGATATCGTGGTTCTTC. Protein sequence: CASSPTGISWFF. Variable domain in full (rest from reference TRBV11-2 and TRBJ2-1): EAGVAQSPRYKIIEKRQSVAFWCNPISGHATLYWYQQILGQGPKLLIQFQNNGVVDDSQLPKDRFSAERLKGVDSTLKIQPAKLEDSAVYLCASSPTGISWFFGPGTRLTVL.

The rearrangement uses TRBV7-9 and TRBJ1-6, with 11 bases aligning to TRBD1. The CDR3 runs 16 residues. After removal of 5 bases from V and 7 bases from J, the junction contained 7 bases not matched to a gene. Germline-derived CDR1 and CDR2 are SEHNR and FQNEAQ (reference sequence). The CDR3 DNA follows: TGTGCCAGCAGCCCGATGGGACAGGGGGAAAATTCACCCCTCCACTTT. Amino acids: CASSPMGQGENSPLHF. The complete variable domain, with remaining parts taken from reference TRBV7-9 and TRBJ1-6, reads DTGVSQNPRHKITKRGQNVTFRCDPISEHNRLYWYRQTLGQGPEFLTYFQNEAQLEKSRLLSDRFSAERPKGSFSTLEIQRTEQGDSAMYLCASSPMGQGENSPLHFGNGTRLTVT.

This clone was recorded a few times. This chain connects TRBV30 to TRBJ1-3; 8 bases agree with TRBD1. The CDR3 totals 15 residues. J was trimmed by 7 bases and V by 4 bases; bases with no gene match: 12. Germline values: CDR1 GTSNPN, CDR2 SVGIG (reference sequence). The CDR3 loop reads CAWIKPGGRRNTIYF. The CDR3 nucleotides are TGTGCCTGGATTAAGCCAGGGGGCCGCAGGAACACCATATATTTT.

This clone was seen a single time. V and J are TRBV19 and TRBJ2-3; a weak D match, TRBD1 (6 bases). The CDR3 totals 14 residues. V was shortened by 8 bases and J by 8 bases, with 20 bases between the two germline ends. Germline V gives CDR1 LNHDA, CDR2 SQIVND (reference sequence). The CDR3 bases are TGTGCCAGTTCTCAGGGCGCAGTCAGGGGTACGCAGTATTTT. Its translation is CASSQGAVRGTQYF.

The rearrangement joins TRBV30 to TRBJ1-5; tentative D call: TRBD1 (5 bases). V lost 2 bases, J lost 3 bases, and 11 bases lay in between. This CDR3 has 14 residues. The germline CDR1 and CDR2 sequences are GTSNPN and SVGIG (reference sequence). Here the CDR3 DNA reads TGTGCCTGGAGTAGGTGGGGGGTCAATCAGCCCCAGCATTTT. Its protein product is CAWSRWGVNQPQHF.

The chain joins TRBV30 to TRBJ2-3; 14 positions match TRBD2. The V and J ends lost 1 base and 0 bases, in that order; junction bases with no gene match: 6. This CDR3 region has 18 residues. Germline CDR1 reads GTSNPN; CDR2 reads SVGIG (reference sequence). DNA of the CDR3: TGTGCCTGGAGTGGGGGGACTAGCGGGAGCCTGAGCACAGATACGCAGTATTTT. Translation: CAWSGGTSGSLSTDTQYF.

CDR3 nucleotides: TGTGCCAGCAGACAGGGGGCGGGGTCCTACAATGAGCAGTTCTTC. It yields the protein CASRQGAGSYNEQFF. The V and J genes are TRBV27 and TRBJ2-1, with 9 nucleotides matching TRBD1. Germline V gene data show CDR1 as MNHEY and CDR2 as SMNVEV (reference sequence). J gave up 1 base and V 6 bases, and 4 bases lay outside the gene matches. CDR3 length: 15 residues.

The chain joins TRBV6-5 to TRBJ2-2; D not certain. CDR3 length equals 15 residues. Trimming took 10 bases from V and 2 from J, leaving 17 bases between them. From germline, CDR1 is MNHEY and CDR2 SVGAGI. The CDR3 DNA is TGTGCCACCAGAGTCACGTACTTCAACACCGGGGAGCTGTTTTTT. Its protein is CATRVTYFNTGELFF.

This chain uses TRBV2 with TRBJ1-5, with D unclear. Germline V gene sequence: CDR1 SNHLY, CDR2 FYNNEI. This CDR3 region has 14 residues. Trimming took 2 bases from V and 6 from J, leaving 11 bases between them. The CDR3 DNA reads TGTGCCAGCAGTGAAAATGCGGGTTCTCAGCCCCAGCATTTT. Protein product: CASSENAGSQPQHF.

The J gene is TRBJ2-5, the V gene TRBV9, with a weak D call TRBD1 (5 bases). Trimming stripped 0 bases from V and 4 bases from J, with 13 bases between. Germline CDR1 reads SGDLS; CDR2 reads YYNGEE. The CDR3 has 15 amino acids. CDR3 bases: TGTGCCAGCAGCGTAGGATTGCAGGGCCCAGAGACCCAGTACTTC. Translation: CASSVGLQGPETQYF.

The chain employs TRBV2 and TRBJ2-3; 13 nucleotides match TRBD2. V trimming: 6 bases; J trimming: 2 bases; junction bases outside the gene matches: 5. Per germline, CDR1 SNHLY and CDR2 FYNNEI. This CDR3 has 16 residues. The CDR3 DNA sequence: TGTGCCAGCAGGACCGGACTAGCGGGGGACACAGATACGCAGTATTTT. Amino acids: CASRTGLAGDTDTQYF.

The CDR3 nucleotides read TGTGCCAGTAGTCCGGGGTCCACGAACACTGAAGCTTTCTTT. It specifies CASSPGSTNTEAFF. The rearrangement uses TRBV19 and TRBJ1-1; no definite D call. Trimming pared 5 bases from V and 1 base from J, leaving 11 bases between. In germline, CDR1 is LNHDA, CDR2 SQIVND (reference sequence). The CDR3 covers 14 residues. Complete variable domain (other parts from reference TRBV19 and TRBJ1-1): DGGITQSPKYLFRKEGQNVTLSCEQNLNHDAMYWYRQDPGQGLRLIYYSQIVNDFQKGDIAEGYSVSREKKESFPLTVTSAQKNPTAFYLCASSPGSTNTEAFFGQGTRLTVV.

This clone was seen once. The chain has TRBV6-6 and TRBJ2-5, with 11 bases aligning to TRBD2. From germline, CDR1 is MNHNY and CDR2 SVGAGI (reference sequence). Trimming at V came to 2 bases and at J to 5 bases, leaving 7 bases not matched to a gene. The length of the CDR3 is 16 residues. DNA of the CDR3: TGTGCCAGCAGTTACCGTCCAGCTAGCGGGGGGGAGACCCAGTACTTC. Amino acids: CASSYRPASGGETQYF.

This clone was found once. The junction departs from germline at one end; a sequencing error may be responsible. DNA for the CDR3: TGTACCAGCAGCTGGCGGTCCCCAGGGAGGACTAGCGGTTCCTACGAGCAGTACTTC. It translates to CTSSWRSPGRTSGSYEQYF. The J gene is TRBJ2-7, the V gene TRBV5-6; 10 bases align to TRBD2. Germline-derived CDR1 and CDR2 are SGHDT and YYEEEE. There are 19 residues in the CDR3.

The CDR3 here is CASSLAGSTDTQYF. DNA of the CDR3: TGTGCCAGCAGTTTAGCGGGGAGCACAGATACGCAGTATTTT. The gene calls are TRBV7-3 and TRBJ2-3; 8 bases are shared with TRBD2. J lost 0 bases, V lost 6 bases, and 2 bases had no gene match. Per the germline V gene, CDR1 is SGHTA and CDR2 is FQGTGA. This CDR3 is 14 amino acids long.

This clone was detected once. This sequence joins TRBV2 and TRBJ1-5; unclear D gene. The CDR3 is 15 residues long. Germline V lookup: CDR1 SNHLY, CDR2 FYNNEI. Trimming stripped 2 bases from V and 9 bases from J, with 17 bases between. The CDR3: CASSEREPRWTPQHF. The CDR3 bases are TGTGCCAGCAGTGAACGGGAACCTCGTTGGACGCCCCAGCATTTT. Full variable domain (rest looked up from reference TRBV2 and TRBJ1-5): EPEVTQTPSHQVTQMGQEVILRCVPISNHLYFYWYRQILGQKVEFLVSFYNNEISEKSEIFDDQFSVERPDGSNFTLKIRSTKLEDSAMYFCASSEREPRWTPQHFGDGTRLSIL.

Here the CDR3 DNA reads TGCGCCAGCAGCTTGGAGGGGCCGAACACCGGGGAGCTGTTTTTT. It yields the protein CASSLEGPNTGELFF. This chain links TRBV5-1 with TRBJ2-2, with D perhaps matching TRBD1 (5 bases). The CDR3 totals 15 residues. Per germline, CDR1 SGHRS and CDR2 YFSETQ. V gave up 0 bases and J gave up 0 bases, with 6 bases separating them.

J is TRBJ1-1 and V is TRBV15; the D gene is possibly TRBD1 (5 bases). V dropped 0 bases and J dropped 1 base, with 21 bases sitting between them. The germline gives CDR1 LNHNV, CDR2 YYDKDF (reference sequence). This CDR3 region has 19 residues. CDR3 sequence (DNA): TGTGCCACCAGCAGAGATTTGCGGGGTCAGGGCGAGGGGAACACTGAAGCTTTCTTT. This gives the protein CATSRDLRGQGEGNTEAFF.

The chain is built from TRBV28 and TRBJ2-1; weak D call: TRBD1 (7 bases). The V end was cut by 5 bases, the J end by 0 bases, with 11 bases between. Germline-derived CDR1 and CDR2 are MDHEN and SYDVKM. The CDR3 totals 15 residues. The CDR3 DNA sequence: TGTGCCAGCAGTCAGGGGGGTAGCTCCTACAATGAGCAGTTCTTC. Its translation: CASSQGGSSYNEQFF.

The sample holds one count of this clone. The V and J genes are TRBV11-2 and TRBJ2-5; 9 bases align to TRBD2. The CDR3 is made up of 19 amino acids. V shed 0 bases, J shed 6 bases, and the junction held 17 bases outside the gene matches. Germline V gene sequence: CDR1 SGHAT, CDR2 FQNNGV. The CDR3 sequence is CASSLDRDGRGGSGKTQYF. As DNA, the CDR3 is TGTGCCAGCAGCTTAGATCGTGATGGGCGGGGGGGTTCCGGAAAGACCCAGTACTTC.

A note on this clone: This same CDR3 is encoded by further DNA sequences in the sample. CDR3 DNA sequence: TGCGCCAGCAGCTTGCTCGGGACAGGGAACACTGAAGCTTTCTTT. It is translated as CASSLLGTGNTEAFF. The V call is TRBV5-1, the J call TRBJ1-1; TRBD1 matches at 8 bases. The CDR3 is 15 residues long. J was trimmed by 1 base and V by 1 base; bases with no gene match: 3. In germline, CDR1 is SGHRS, CDR2 YFSETQ.

The chain uses TRBV19 and TRBJ1-4, with 7 nucleotides matching TRBD1. From germline, CDR1 is LNHDA and CDR2 SQIVND (reference sequence). V lost 6 bases and J lost 7; bases outside the gene matches: 8. The CDR3 sequence is 14 residues long. CDR3 loop: CASRQQGFGEKLFF. In DNA, the CDR3 is TGTGCCAGTAGGCAACAGGGGTTCGGTGAAAAACTGTTTTTT.